This T cell receptor beta chain was sequenced in a study of breast tumors, draining lymph nodes, adjacent tissues. General study points: Compared with lymph nodes, tumors were less diverse; compared with nontumor tissue, more. Compared with basal-like, luminal-like tumors shared significantly more repertoire with nontumor tissue.

Samples came from axillary lymph nodes draining the breast cancer. At least ten counts were recorded for this clonotype. As yet, its antigen is unknown. The CDR3 loop spans 11 amino acids. Between the trimmed V and J ends, which lost 3 bases and 4 bases, there was a span of 3 bases. Germline loops: CDR1 DFQATT, CDR2 SNEGSKA (reference sequence). Using its own MiXCR run on the multiplex PCR reads, TCRdb lists one record per CDR3 protein. The data contain 170,000 or so distinct CDR3 sequences, about 33% of them singletons. The receptor comes from a female donor with breast cancer. Some clones in this sample may be carry-over from other donors' samples. What was sequenced was axillary lymph node tissue. This chain uses TRBV20-1 with TRBJ2-2; the D is unclear. The CDR3 spells CSARGTGELFF. The CDR3 DNA follows: TGCAGTGCTAGGGGCACCGGGGAGCTGTTTTTT.